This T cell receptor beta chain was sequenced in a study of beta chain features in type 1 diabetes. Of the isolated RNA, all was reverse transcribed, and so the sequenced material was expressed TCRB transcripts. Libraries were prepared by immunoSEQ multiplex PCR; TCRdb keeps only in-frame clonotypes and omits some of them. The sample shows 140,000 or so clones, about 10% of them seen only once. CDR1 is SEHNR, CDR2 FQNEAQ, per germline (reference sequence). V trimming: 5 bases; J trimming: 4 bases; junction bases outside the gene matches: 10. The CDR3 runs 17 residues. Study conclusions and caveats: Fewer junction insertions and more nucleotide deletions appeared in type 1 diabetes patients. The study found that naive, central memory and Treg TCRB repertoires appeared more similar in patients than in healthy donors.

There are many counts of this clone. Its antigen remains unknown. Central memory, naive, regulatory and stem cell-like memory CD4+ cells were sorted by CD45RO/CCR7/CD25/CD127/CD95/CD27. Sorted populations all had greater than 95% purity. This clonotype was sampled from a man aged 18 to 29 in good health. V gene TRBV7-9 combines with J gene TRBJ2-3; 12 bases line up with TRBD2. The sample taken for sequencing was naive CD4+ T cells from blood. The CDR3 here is CASSLTWTSGTPDTQYF. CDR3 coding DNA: TGTGCCAGCAGCCTCACCTGGACTAGCGGGACTCCAGATACGCAGTATTTT.